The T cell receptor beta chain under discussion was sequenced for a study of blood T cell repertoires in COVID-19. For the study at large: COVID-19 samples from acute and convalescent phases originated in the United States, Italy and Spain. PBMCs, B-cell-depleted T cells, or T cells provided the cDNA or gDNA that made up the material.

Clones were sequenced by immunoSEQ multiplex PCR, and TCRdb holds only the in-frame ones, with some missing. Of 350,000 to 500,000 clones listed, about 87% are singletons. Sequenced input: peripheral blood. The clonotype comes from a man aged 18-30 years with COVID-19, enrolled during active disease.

Written as DNA, the CDR3 is TGTGCCAGCAGTTTAAGGGCGGGCACCACAACTAATGAAAAACTGTTTTTT. The encoded protein is CASSLRAGTTTNEKLFF. This chain connects TRBV27 to TRBJ1-4; D is undetermined. This CDR3 comprises 17 residues. Germline CDR1 and CDR2: MNHEY and SMNVEV (reference sequence). Deletions cut 2 bases from V and 0 bases from J, with 13 bases between.